One sample yielded the 32 T cell receptor beta chains listed below, sequenced in a study of blood T cell repertoires in COVID-19. The repertoire was sequenced with immunoSEQ multiplex PCR; TCRdb's copy has only in-frame clones and lacks some. The repertoire holds about 270,000 clones, with around nine tenths as singletons. Sequenced sample: peripheral blood. These receptors all come from an older woman who had recovered from COVID-19.

The chain links TRBV4-2 to TRBJ1-2; D is unresolved. The CDR3 has 15 amino acids. Trimming stripped 0 bases from V and 2 bases from J, with 10 bases between. Germline V gene data show CDR1 as LGHNA and CDR2 as YNFKEQ. CDR3: CASSQDIGRNYGYTF. CDR3 nucleotides: TGTGCCAGCAGCCAAGATATAGGCAGGAACTATGGCTACACCTTC.

The chain has TRBV4-2 and TRBJ2-7; 9 positions agree with TRBD2. The germline V gene encodes CDR1 LGHNA and CDR2 YNFKEQ. The CDR3 covers 16 residues. Trimming at V came to 1 base and at J to 0 bases, leaving 4 bases not matched to a gene. The CDR3 DNA follows: TGTGCCAGCAGCCAAGGACCTAGCGGGGTCTCCTACGAGCAGTACTTC. Translating it yields CASSQGPSGVSYEQYF.

V is TRBV19 and J is TRBJ1-5; D remains unclear. CDR3 length: 13 amino acids. Germline V lookup: CDR1 LNHDA, CDR2 SQIVND (reference sequence). Trimming removed 5 bases from V and 5 bases from J, with 10 bases in between. CDR3 region: CASSGARYQPQHF. CDR3 in DNA: TGTGCCAGTAGTGGAGCCAGATATCAGCCCCAGCATTTT.

The chain is built from TRBV18 and TRBJ1-4; perhaps TRBD1 as D (5 bases). The CDR3 totals 18 residues. V was trimmed by 2 bases and J by 0 bases, leaving 16 bases between them. Germline CDR1 and CDR2: KGHSH and LQKENI. The CDR3 loop reads CASSPNLLDSATNEKLFF. In DNA, the CDR3 is TGTGCCAGCTCACCAAATCTCCTTGACAGTGCAACTAATGAAAAACTGTTTTTT.

The chain carries TRBV19 and TRBJ1-5, with 8 nucleotides matching TRBD1. J was trimmed by 5 bases and V by 5 bases; bases with no gene match: 8. Germline lookup yields CDR1 LNHDA and CDR2 SQIVND (reference sequence). The CDR3 contains 15 residues. The CDR3 DNA follows: TGTGCCAGTAGTCCTCGGACAGGGTCCGATCAGCCCCAGCATTTT. It specifies CASSPRTGSDQPQHF.

The chain combines TRBV28 with TRBJ1-1; 7 bases agree with TRBD1. With V trimmed by 5 bases and J by 3 bases, 9 bases remained unmatched. The CDR3 contains 15 residues. Germline values: CDR1 MDHEN, CDR2 SYDVKM. The CDR3 reads CASSPADRWDTEAFF. Written as DNA, the CDR3 is TGTGCCAGCAGTCCCGCGGACAGGTGGGACACTGAAGCTTTCTTT.

The chain has TRBV16 and TRBJ1-5, with D uncertain. Per germline, CDR1 KGHSY and CDR2 FQNENV. The CDR3 length is 13 residues. V gave up 6 bases and J gave up 2 bases, with 8 bases separating them. The CDR3 sequence is CASRGVGNQPQHF. CDR3 bases: TGTGCCAGCAGGGGAGTGGGCAATCAGCCCCAGCATTTT.

This chain links TRBV14 with TRBJ2-1; TRBD2 might be the D (6 bases). Germline CDR1 SGHDN, CDR2 FVKESK. The V and J ends lost 0 bases and 12 bases respectively, with 12 bases between them. The length of the CDR3 is 13 residues. CDR3 in amino acids: CASSQDAGGGQFF. CDR3 in DNA: TGTGCCAGCAGCCAAGATGCTGGGGGAGGGCAGTTCTTC.

The rearrangement links TRBV7-9 to TRBJ2-3; tentatively, D is TRBD2 (7 bases). V was clipped by 8 bases and J by 5 bases, with 17 bases between them. This CDR3 has 14 residues. Germline values: CDR1 SEHNR, CDR2 FQNEAQ (reference sequence). CDR3 bases: TGTGCCAGCGCACCCTCGGGGGGCGAAGATACGCAGTATTTT. It encodes CASAPSGGEDTQYF.

J is TRBJ2-3 and V is TRBV7-2; tentative D call: TRBD2 (6 bases). This CDR3 region has 14 residues. In germline, CDR1 is SGHTA, CDR2 FQGNSA. Trimming cost V 0 bases and J 5 bases, with 9 bases left between them. The CDR3 DNA is TGTGCCAGCAGCTTAGCCTCCGGGGGAGATACGCAGTATTTT. The encoded protein is CASSLASGGDTQYF.

The chain links TRBV28 to TRBJ1-6, with 11 bases matching TRBD1. Trimming cost V 4 bases and J 10 bases; bases outside gene matches: 9. Germline loops: CDR1 MDHEN, CDR2 SYDVKM. The CDR3 spans 16 residues. The CDR3 DNA reads TGTGCCAGCAGTTCAGGACAGGGGGCGGCTTGGTCACCCCTCCACTTT. Translated, it gives CASSSGQGAAWSPLHF.

This chain links TRBV19 with TRBJ2-1, with 7 bases that match TRBD1. J was trimmed by 5 bases and V by 6 bases; bases with no gene match: 7. This CDR3 comprises 14 residues. CDR1 and CDR2 (germline): LNHDA, SQIVND (reference sequence). The CDR3 is CASSIQGWNNEQFF. The CDR3 coding sequence is TGTGCCAGTAGCATACAGGGGTGGAACAATGAGCAGTTCTTC.

The CDR3 DNA reads as TGTGCCAGCAGCGTAGATTTCAGCGGGGGGGCCGGCACAGATACGCAGTATTTT. Translating gives CASSVDFSGGAGTDTQYF. The chain links TRBV9 to TRBJ2-3, with 10 bases aligning to TRBD2. The V gene end was trimmed by 0 bases and the J gene end by 1 base; junction bases not matched to a gene: 8. The CDR3 extends over 18 amino acids. Per germline, CDR1 SGDLS and CDR2 YYNGEE.

The gene calls are TRBV5-1 and TRBJ2-2; 7 bases agree with TRBD1. The germline CDR1 and CDR2 sequences are SGHRS and YFSETQ. The CDR3 has 15 residues. V was clipped by 3 bases and J by 2 bases; unmatched bases: 4. The CDR3 region is CASSSGQPNTGELFF. As DNA, the CDR3 is TGCGCCAGCAGCTCGGGACAGCCAAACACCGGGGAGCTGTTTTTT.

Written as DNA, the CDR3 is TGTGCCACCAGCAAGCTCAGGTACGAGAATGAGCAGTTCTTC. Its protein is CATSKLRYENEQFF. J is TRBJ2-1 and V is TRBV15; no firm D call. V was clipped by 4 bases and J by 7 bases, with 14 bases between them. Germline-derived CDR1 and CDR2 are LNHNV and YYDKDF (reference sequence). This CDR3 region has 14 residues.

The chain has TRBV4-3 and TRBJ2-3, with 8 bases lining up with TRBD1. The CDR3 has 18 residues. Losses at the gene ends were 0 bases for V and 3 bases for J; bases not matched to a gene: 11. The germline gives CDR1 LGHNA, CDR2 YSLEER. CDR3 in amino acids: CASSQDLAAGGETDTQYF. DNA for the CDR3: TGCGCCAGCAGCCAAGATTTGGCGGCAGGGGGCGAGACAGATACGCAGTATTTT.

The chain links TRBV19 to TRBJ2-5; 8 nucleotides line up with TRBD1. Germline V gene sequence: CDR1 LNHDA, CDR2 SQIVND (reference sequence). The CDR3 contains 16 residues. The ends lost 4 bases at V and 4 bases at J; junction bases unmatched: 11. CDR3 DNA sequence: TGTGCCAGTAGTACACCTCCAGGGGGCTCGAGAGAGACCCAGTACTTC. Its translation is CASSTPPGGSRETQYF.

The V call is TRBV28, the J call TRBJ2-7, with 11 bases that match TRBD1. Germline assignment: CDR1 MDHEN and CDR2 SYDVKM. J was trimmed by 3 bases and V by 5 bases; bases with no gene match: 9. The CDR3 runs to 16 residues. The CDR3 nucleotides are TGTGCCAGCAGTGGACCCGGGACAGGGGGAGTCTACGAGCAGTACTTC. It codes for CASSGPGTGGVYEQYF.

CDR3 in DNA: TGCAGCGTTGTCGTGGGACAGTCTGGAAACACCATATATTTT. Translating it yields CSVVVGQSGNTIYF. The chain uses TRBV29-1 and TRBJ1-3; 7 bases align to TRBD1. V trimming: 4 bases; J trimming: 1 base; junction bases outside the gene matches: 4. The CDR3 spans 14 residues. CDR1 and CDR2 (germline): SQVTM, ANQGSEA.

The chain combines TRBV5-1 with TRBJ1-1; TRBD1 aligns across 9 bases. Germline V lookup: CDR1 SGHRS, CDR2 YFSETQ. J was trimmed by 4 bases and V by 3 bases; bases with no gene match: 10. This CDR3 region has 16 residues. The CDR3 sequence is CASSSAGTGRGTEAFF. The CDR3 DNA is TGCGCCAGCAGCTCGGCCGGGACAGGGAGGGGCACTGAAGCTTTCTTT.

The J gene is TRBJ2-1, the V gene TRBV5-1, with TRBD2 matching over 9 bases. CDR3 length: 15 residues. Germline V lookup: CDR1 SGHRS, CDR2 YFSETQ. Trimming removed 3 bases from V and 5 bases from J; junction bases left unmatched: 6. DNA for the CDR3: TGCGCCAGCAGCTATCTTAGCGGGGGACACAATGAGCAGTTCTTC. Translation: CASSYLSGGHNEQFF.

The rearrangement joins TRBV6-5 to TRBJ2-7; no clear D. The CDR3 sequence is 13 residues long. CDR1 is MNHEY, CDR2 SVGAGI, per germline. The ends were cut back, 6 bases at V and 3 bases at J, with 12 bases in the middle. The CDR3 is CASSYNGGYEQYF. The CDR3 DNA follows: TGTGCCAGCAGCTATAATGGCGGCTACGAGCAGTACTTC.

This clone was picked up many times. The chain is built from TRBV5-6 and TRBJ2-3, with D tentatively TRBD1 or TRBD2 (5 bases each). V shed 4 bases and J shed 10 bases, with 19 bases lying between them. This CDR3 comprises 14 residues. CDR1 and CDR2 from the germline V gene are SGHDT and YYEEEE. Here the CDR3 reads CASSVGLAGIAQYF. CDR3 DNA: TGTGCCAGCAGCGTGGGGCTAGCAGGCATTGCGCAGTATTTT.

The CDR3 reads CASSHEMNTEAFF. CDR3 DNA: TGTGCCAGCAGCCACGAGATGAACACTGAAGCTTTCTTT. The chain carries TRBV7-2 and TRBJ1-1; no clear D gene. This CDR3 spans 13 amino acids. The germline V and J ends were trimmed by 5 bases and 0 bases, with 7 bases remaining between them. Germline CDR1 reads SGHTA; CDR2 reads FQGNSA.

J is TRBJ2-6 and V is TRBV3-1 (or the pseudogene TRBV3-2); D remains unclear. V lost 0 bases to trimming and J lost 1 base, with 4 bases between them. CDR1 and CDR2 from the germline V gene are LGHDT and YNNKEL (reference sequence). The CDR3 covers 15 residues. CDR3 protein: CASSQDRSGANVLTF. The DNA for the CDR3 is TGTGCCAGCAGCCAAGATCGTTCTGGGGCCAACGTCCTGACTTTC.

This clone is a singleton in its sample. V gene TRBV7-9 combines with J gene TRBJ2-7; TRBD1 agrees at 7 bases. The trim removed 5 bases at V and 6 bases at J, leaving 7 bases unmatched. CDR3 length equals 13 residues. CDR1 SEHNR and CDR2 FQNEAQ come from the germline V gene (reference sequence). CDR3 DNA: TGTGCCAGCAGCCCGACGACAGGGCGCGAGCAGTACTTC. It yields the protein CASSPTTGREQYF.

For this clone: The same CDR3 can be traced to other DNA sequences in this sample. The CDR3 DNA sequence: TGTGCCAGCAGTTTGACAGGGGCAACTAATGAAAAACTGTTTTTT. Translating it yields CASSLTGATNEKLFF. This chain joins TRBV28 and TRBJ1-4; 8 bases are shared with TRBD1. Germline trimming cut 3 bases from V and 0 bases from J; bases unmatched to any gene: 0. This CDR3 is built from 15 residues. CDR1 is MDHEN and CDR2 is SYDVKM in the germline V gene. Full variable domain (missing parts from reference TRBV28 and TRBJ1-4): DVKVTQSSRYLVKRTGEKVFLECVQDMDHENMFWYRQDPGLGLRLIYFSYDVKMKEKGDIPEGYSVSREKKERFSLILESASTNQTSMYLCASSLTGATNEKLFFGSGTQLSVL.

This clone was recorded only once. This chain joins TRBV6-4 and TRBJ2-1, with D possibly TRBD2 on 6 matching bases. The CDR3 has 14 residues. The germline CDR1 and CDR2 sequences are MRHNA and SNTAGT. V shed 3 bases and J shed 6 bases, with 12 bases lying between them. The CDR3, as DNA: TGTGCCAGCAGTGAGGAGGGCAGGGCCAATGAGCAGTTCTTC. Protein product: CASSEEGRANEQFF.

V usage is TRBV9 and J usage is TRBJ2-2; D possibly corresponds to TRBD2 (6 bases). The CDR3 runs to 15 residues. CDR1 and CDR2 (germline): SGDLS, YYNGEE. The V end was cut by 3 bases, the J end by 0 bases, with 9 bases between. The CDR3 is CASSGSGANTGELFF. DNA of the CDR3: TGTGCCAGCAGCGGTTCGGGGGCGAACACCGGGGAGCTGTTTTTT.

The rearrangement joins TRBV27 to TRBJ1-1, with 7 bases identical to TRBD1. V was pared by 6 bases and J by 3 bases, with 1 base of the junction left unmatched. The length of the CDR3 is 12 residues. CDR1 and CDR2 (germline): MNHEY, SMNVEV (reference sequence). CDR3: CASRQGYTEAFF. CDR3 DNA: TGTGCCAGCAGACAGGGGTACACTGAAGCTTTCTTT.

The CDR3 DNA is TGCAGCGCCTCCGGGACAGGGTCTTACGAGCAGTACTTC. This encodes CSASGTGSYEQYF. The V gene is TRBV29-1, the J gene TRBJ2-7; 9 nucleotides match TRBD1. Germline V gene sequence: CDR1 SQVTM, CDR2 ANQGSEA. The CDR3 is 13 amino acids. Germline trimming cut 7 bases from V and 4 bases from J; bases unmatched to any gene: 8.

V is TRBV10-2 and J is TRBJ1-2, with D unclear. Germline CDR1 reads WSHSY; CDR2 reads SAAADI. V shed 9 bases and J shed 4 bases, with 9 bases lying between them. The CDR3 runs to 11 residues. CDR3: CASGNIYGYTF. The CDR3 region has the DNA TGCGCCAGTGGTAACATCTATGGCTACACCTTC.